The 23 T cell receptor beta chains below all came from one sample that was sequenced in a study of T-cell reconstitution after alpha-beta-depleted transplantation in children. General study results and limits: The main origin of T-cell counts and diversity one year after transplant was newly produced T cells.

A TCRbeta library incorporating unique molecular identifiers was prepared. Using its own MiXCR run on the PCR reads, TCRdb lists one record per CDR3 protein. Seen here are 250,000 to 300,000 distinct CDR3 sequences, 7.5% to 9% observed once, and the top ten hold about 8.2%. Their specific antigens are unknown. The specimen comprised peripheral blood, sampled 360 days after TCRalphabeta/CD19-depleted stem cell transplant. The receptors come from a female patient aged 2-9 years who had a stem cell transplant for Fanconi anemia, so the T cells may come from the graft donor.

This clonotype was detected ten times or more. J is TRBJ2-2 and V is TRBV7-2; TRBD2 matches 8 bases. Germline CDR1 reads SGHTA; CDR2 reads FQGNSA. V shed 5 bases and J 0 bases; nucleotides not matched to a gene: 8. The CDR3 spans 17 residues. CDR3 region: CASSRRGGYANTGELFF. CDR3 nucleotide sequence: TGTGCCAGCAGCCGCCGGGGGGGCTATGCGAACACCGGGGAGCTGTTTTTT.

This clonotype was seen ten or more times. The CDR3 DNA reads as TGTGCCAGCAGAATGGGACAGGGCGGCTATGGCTACACCTTC. Translating it yields CASRMGQGGYGYTF. The J gene is TRBJ1-2, the V gene TRBV27, with 9 bases aligning to TRBD1. Germline V CDR1 and CDR2: MNHEY, SMNVEV (reference sequence). The CDR3 loop spans 14 amino acids. With 6 bases clipped from V and 4 bases from J, the junction kept 6 bases outside the gene matches.

This clonotype occurred many times. The chain employs TRBV11-2 and TRBJ1-1; maybe TRBD1 (5 bases). Trimming took off 5 bases at V and 1 base at J, with 11 bases between the two ends. Germline V CDR1 and CDR2: SGHAT, FQNNGV. The CDR3 is made up of 14 amino acids. The CDR3 DNA is TGTGCCAGCAGCAGACCCACAGGGAACACTGAAGCTTTCTTT. Amino acids: CASSRPTGNTEAFF.

The chain links TRBV11-1 to TRBJ2-2; D gene ambiguous. V was clipped by 3 bases and J by 3 bases, with 11 bases between them. Germline lookup yields CDR1 SGHAT and CDR2 FQDESV (reference sequence). This CDR3 is 15 amino acids long. CDR3 sequence (DNA): TGTGCCAGCAGCTTTCGCCTATCGGACACCGGGGAGCTGTTTTTT. Its translation is CASSFRLSDTGELFF.

The chain carries TRBV10-3 and TRBJ1-1; possible D gene TRBD1, 5 bases. Trimming shortened V by 4 bases and J by 7 bases, and 19 bases separated the two germline ends. Germline values: CDR1 ENHRY, CDR2 SYGVKD. The CDR3 extends over 15 amino acids. CDR3 DNA: TGTGCCATCAGTGGTAGTGGGACCGGGCTTCTTGAAGCTTTCTTT. Amino acids: CAISGSGTGLLEAFF.

The table lists this clonotype with many counts. This sequence joins TRBV12-3 or TRBV12-4 and TRBJ2-7; no firm D call. The CDR3 runs 13 residues. Trimming removed 2 bases at V and 2 bases at J, with 7 bases between. DNA for the CDR3: TGTGCCAGCAGTTTAAGCCTGACCTACGAGCAGTACTTC. Its protein product is CASSLSLTYEQYF.

This clonotype was counted ten times or more. This sequence joins TRBV2 and TRBJ2-7; 8 bases agree with TRBD1. Germline loops: CDR1 SNHLY, CDR2 FYNNEI. Trimming cost V 6 bases and J 3 bases; bases outside gene matches: 10. The CDR3 covers 15 residues. CDR3 residues: CASSPDRVPNYEQYF. CDR3 coding DNA: TGTGCCAGCAGCCCGGACAGGGTACCCAACTACGAGCAGTACTTC.

The chain couples TRBV2 to TRBJ1-5; D gene uncertain. Trimming stripped 4 bases from V and 5 bases from J, with 6 bases between. Per the germline V gene, CDR1 is SNHLY and CDR2 is FYNNEI. The CDR3 is 12 amino acids. This chain's CDR3 is CASSAYYQPQHF. CDR3 DNA: TGTGCCAGCAGTGCCTACTATCAGCCCCAGCATTTT.

This clonotype was seen at least ten times. The chain uses TRBV7-8 and TRBJ2-1, with 9 bases that match TRBD1. The CDR3 has 16 residues. Trimming cost V 0 bases and J 4 bases; bases outside gene matches: 4. CDR1 is SGHVS, CDR2 FQNEAQ, per germline. CDR3 DNA: TGTGCCAGCAGCTTAGCCAGGGGACAGGGATACAATGAGCAGTTCTTC. This sequence encodes CASSLARGQGYNEQFF.

This clonotype was seen ten or more times. CDR3 in amino acids: CASSLVGTDMNTEAFF. CDR3 nucleotides: TGCGCCAGCAGCTTGGTAGGGACAGATATGAACACTGAAGCTTTCTTT. This sequence joins TRBV5-1 and TRBJ1-1; 7 bases agree with TRBD1. This CDR3 has 16 residues. CDR1 and CDR2 (germline): SGHRS, YFSETQ. Losses at the gene ends were 0 bases for V and 0 bases for J; bases not matched to a gene: 5.

This clonotype showed up just a few times. This rearrangement joins TRBV20-1 to TRBJ1-5; D remains unclear. V was trimmed by 4 bases and J by 0 bases, leaving 7 bases between them. This CDR3 region has 13 residues. Germline lookup yields CDR1 DFQATT and CDR2 SNEGSKA (reference sequence). CDR3 sequence: CSATTYSNQPQHF. Written as DNA, the CDR3 is TGCAGTGCTACAACCTATAGCAATCAGCCCCAGCATTTT.

J is TRBJ2-2 and V is TRBV5-1; TRBD2 aligns across 8 bases. The J segment lost 4 bases and the V segment lost 4 bases, leaving 6 bases of the junction unmatched. Germline CDR1 is SGHRS and CDR2 is YFSETQ. There are 15 residues in the CDR3. This CDR3 reads CASSLVTSGTGELFF. CDR3 bases: TGCGCCAGCAGCCTGGTTACTAGCGGCACCGGGGAGCTGTTTTTT.

This clonotype was recorded at least ten times. The V and J genes are TRBV7-2 and TRBJ2-1, with D possibly being TRBD1 or TRBD2 (5 bases each). Per germline, CDR1 SGHTA and CDR2 FQGNSA. The CDR3 has 13 amino acids. The V end was cut by 4 bases, the J end by 7 bases, with 11 bases between. This CDR3 is CASSSQRGNEQFF. CDR3 nucleotide sequence: TGTGCCAGCAGCTCCCAGAGGGGAAATGAGCAGTTCTTC.

This clonotype was picked up many times. This chain uses TRBV20-1 with TRBJ2-1; tentatively, D is TRBD2 (7 bases). Looked up from germline, CDR1 is DFQATT and CDR2 is SNEGSKA (reference sequence). The CDR3 spans 16 residues. Trimming pared 5 bases from V and 1 base from J, leaving 18 bases between. The CDR3: CSAAAGAPASYNEQFF. In DNA form, the CDR3 reads TGCAGTGCTGCTGCGGGGGCCCCCGCGTCCTACAATGAGCAGTTCTTC.

The genes are TRBV7-9 and TRBJ1-2; D unclear. Per germline, CDR1 SEHNR and CDR2 FQNEAQ (reference sequence). The CDR3 has 14 residues. V was pared by 1 base and J by 4 bases, with 10 bases between. For the CDR3, the DNA is TGTGCCAGCAGCTTAGTCCAAGAACTCTATGGCTACACCTTC. Amino acid sequence: CASSLVQELYGYTF.

This clonotype was counted ten times or more. This chain uses TRBV5-5 with TRBJ2-1; D unclear. Between the trimmed V and J ends, which lost 6 bases and 0 bases, there was a span of 13 bases. CDR1 and CDR2 (germline): SGHKS, YYEKEE (reference sequence). The CDR3 is made up of 15 amino acids. The CDR3 nucleotides are TGTGCCAGCACCCCGCGGCACTTCTCCTACAATGAGCAGTTCTTC. It is translated as CASTPRHFSYNEQFF. The complete variable domain, with remaining parts taken from reference TRBV5-5 and TRBJ2-1, reads DAGVTQSPTHLIKTRGQQVTLRCSPISGHKSVSWYQQVLGQGPQFIFQYYEKEERGRGNFPDRFSARQFPNYSSELNVNALLLGDSALYLCASTPRHFSYNEQFFGPGTRLTVL.

This clonotype has ten or more counts. This chain uses TRBV20-1 with TRBJ2-5; D perhaps matches TRBD2 (6 bases). The germline CDR1 and CDR2 sequences are DFQATT and SNEGSKA (reference sequence). This CDR3 has 12 residues. The V and J ends lost 4 bases and 2 bases respectively, with 8 bases between them. CDR3 nucleotides: TGCAGTGCTATGGGACTTCAAGAGACCCAGTACTTC. Translated: CSAMGLQETQYF.

This clonotype was counted ten times or more. This chain joins TRBV5-1 and TRBJ2-7, with TRBD1 as a possible D gene (5 bases). Germline V gene sequence: CDR1 SGHRS, CDR2 YFSETQ. The CDR3 extends over 13 amino acids. Trimming took 3 bases from V and 3 from J, leaving 10 bases between them. CDR3 sequence reads: CASSSLGVYEQYF. In DNA, the CDR3 is TGCGCCAGCAGCTCATTAGGGGTCTACGAGCAGTACTTC.

This clonotype was seen many times. The gene calls are TRBV29-1 and TRBJ1-1, with 7 bases fitting TRBD1. The CDR3 contains 11 residues. J lost 4 bases, V lost 6 bases, and 2 bases had no gene match. CDR1 and CDR2 (germline): SQVTM, ANQGSEA. The CDR3 loop is CSVTGFTEAFF. The CDR3 region has the DNA TGCAGCGTGACAGGGTTCACTGAAGCTTTCTTT.

Comments on this clonotype: The junction does not match germline at one end; this may be a read error. This chain joins TRBV2 and TRBJ2-4, with 12 bases that match TRBD2. This CDR3 spans 18 amino acids. CDR1 SNHLY and CDR2 FYNNEI come from the germline V gene. The CDR3 region has the DNA TGTGCCCGCAGTTTATCTAGCGGGGGGGCCTTAGCCAAAAACATTCAGTACTTC. It specifies CARSLSSGGALAKNIQYF. Looking up the rest from reference TRBV2 and TRBJ2-4 gives the full variable domain: EPEVTQTPSHQVTQMGQEVILRCVPISNHLYFYWYRQILGQKVEFLVSFYNNEISEKSEIFDDQFSVERPDGSNFTLKIRSTKLEDSAMYFCARSLSSGGALAKNIQYFGAGTRLSVL.

This clonotype was picked up a small number of times. The rearrangement joins TRBV5-6 to TRBJ2-7; TRBD1 matches 12 bases. Germline V gene data show CDR1 as SGHDT and CDR2 as YYEEEE. This CDR3 is built from 16 residues. The V segment lost 4 bases and the J segment 2 bases; nucleotides outside the gene matches: 7. DNA of the CDR3: TGTGCCAGCAGCCCCGGGACAGGGGGCCCCACCTACGAGCAGTACTTC. As protein: CASSPGTGGPTYEQYF. Looking up the rest from reference TRBV5-6 and TRBJ2-7 gives the full variable domain: DAGVTQSPTHLIKTRGQQVTLRCSPKSGHDTVSWYQQALGQGPQFIFQYYEEEERQRGNFPDRFSGHQFPNYSSELNVNALLLGDSALYLCASSPGTGGPTYEQYFGPGTRLTVT.

The V call is TRBV5-6, the J call TRBJ2-1, with 10 bases that match TRBD2. V lost 4 bases and J lost 6; bases outside the gene matches: 7. Germline-derived CDR1 and CDR2 are SGHDT and YYEEEE. The CDR3 sequence is 15 residues long. The CDR3 loop reads CASSRSLAGPNEQFF. CDR3 bases: TGTGCCAGCAGCAGGTCACTAGCGGGGCCCAATGAGCAGTTCTTC.

At least ten counts were recorded for this clonotype. The V and J genes are TRBV15 and TRBJ2-5; D is undetermined. Germline CDR1 reads LNHNV; CDR2 reads YYDKDF (reference sequence). The V and J ends lost 8 bases and 4 bases respectively, with 23 bases between them. The CDR3 spans 16 residues. CDR3 nucleotides: TGTGCCACCGGAGCAGTGGACGACACATTGCGAGAGACCCAGTACTTC. Its translation: CATGAVDDTLRETQYF.